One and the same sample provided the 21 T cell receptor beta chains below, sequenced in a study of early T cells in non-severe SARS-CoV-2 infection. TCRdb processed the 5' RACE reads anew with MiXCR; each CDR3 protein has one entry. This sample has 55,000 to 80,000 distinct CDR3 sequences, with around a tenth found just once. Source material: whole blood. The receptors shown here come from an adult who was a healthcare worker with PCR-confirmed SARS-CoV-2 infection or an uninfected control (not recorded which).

CDR3 nucleotides: TGTGCCAGCAGCGCACGAGCGGGAGATCCCTCCTACAATGAGCAGTTCTTC. Protein product: CASSARAGDPSYNEQFF. V and J are TRBV7-9 and TRBJ2-1; TRBD2 matches at 8 bases. The V segment lost 5 bases and the J segment 0 bases; nucleotides outside the gene matches: 9. The CDR3 extends over 17 amino acids. Germline CDR1 is SEHNR and CDR2 is FQNEAQ (reference sequence).

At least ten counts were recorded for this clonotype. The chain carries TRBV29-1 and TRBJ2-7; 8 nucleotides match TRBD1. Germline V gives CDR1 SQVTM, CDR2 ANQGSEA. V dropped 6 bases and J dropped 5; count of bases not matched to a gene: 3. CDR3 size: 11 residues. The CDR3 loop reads CSVKTGDEQYF. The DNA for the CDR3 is TGCAGCGTAAAGACAGGGGACGAGCAGTACTTC.

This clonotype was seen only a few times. CDR3 nucleotide sequence: TGTGCCAGTGCCACAATCTACGAGCAGTACTTC. Translation: CASATIYEQYF. The chain uses TRBV6-2 or TRBV6-3 and TRBJ2-7; D not resolved. Germline V gives CDR1 MNHEY, CDR2 SVGEGT. This CDR3 has 11 residues. V was trimmed by 9 bases and J by 3 bases, leaving 9 bases between them.

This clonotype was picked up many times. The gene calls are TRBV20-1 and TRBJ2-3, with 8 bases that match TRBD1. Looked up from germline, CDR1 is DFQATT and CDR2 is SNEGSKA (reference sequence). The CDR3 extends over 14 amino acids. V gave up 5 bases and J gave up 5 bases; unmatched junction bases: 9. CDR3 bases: TGCAGTGCTCCTATGGACAGGGATCAAGATACGCAGTATTTT. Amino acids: CSAPMDRDQDTQYF.

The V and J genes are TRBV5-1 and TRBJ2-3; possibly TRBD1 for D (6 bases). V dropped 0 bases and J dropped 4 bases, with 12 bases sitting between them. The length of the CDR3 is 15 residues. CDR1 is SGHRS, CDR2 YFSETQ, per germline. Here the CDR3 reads CASSLASGAPDTQYF. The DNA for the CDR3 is TGCGCCAGCAGCTTGGCCTCAGGGGCGCCAGATACGCAGTATTTT. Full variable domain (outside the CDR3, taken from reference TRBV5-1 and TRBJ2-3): KAGVTQTPRYLIKTRGQQVTLSCSPISGHRSVSWYQQTPGQGLQFLFEYFSETQRNKGNFPGRFSGRQFSNSRSEMNVSTLELGDSALYLCASSLASGAPDTQYFGPGTRLTVL.

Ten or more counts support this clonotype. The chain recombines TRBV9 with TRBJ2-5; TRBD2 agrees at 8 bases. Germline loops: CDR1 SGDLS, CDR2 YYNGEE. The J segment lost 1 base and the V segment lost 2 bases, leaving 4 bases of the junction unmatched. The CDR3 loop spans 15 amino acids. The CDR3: CASSVEAGVQETQYF. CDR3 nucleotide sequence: TGTGCCAGCAGCGTTGAAGCGGGGGTCCAAGAGACCCAGTACTTC.

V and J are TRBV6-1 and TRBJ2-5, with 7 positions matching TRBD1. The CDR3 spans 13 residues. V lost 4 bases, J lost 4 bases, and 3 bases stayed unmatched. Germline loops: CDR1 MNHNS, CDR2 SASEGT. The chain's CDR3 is CASSGNRGETQYF. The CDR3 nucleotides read TGTGCCAGCAGTGGGAACAGGGGAGAGACCCAGTACTTC.

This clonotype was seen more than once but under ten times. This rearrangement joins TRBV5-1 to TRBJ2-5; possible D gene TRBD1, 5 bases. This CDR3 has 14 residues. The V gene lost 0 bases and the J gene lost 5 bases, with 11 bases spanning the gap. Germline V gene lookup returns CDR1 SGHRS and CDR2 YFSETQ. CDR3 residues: CASSLEAGQETQYF. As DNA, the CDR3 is TGCGCCAGCAGCTTGGAGGCAGGGCAGGAGACCCAGTACTTC.

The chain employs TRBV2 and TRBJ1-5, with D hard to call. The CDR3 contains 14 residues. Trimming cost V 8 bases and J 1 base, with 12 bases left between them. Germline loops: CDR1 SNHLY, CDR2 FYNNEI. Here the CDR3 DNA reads TGTGCCAGCGGGAGAGAAGCGAGCAATCAGCCCCAGCATTTT. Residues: CASGREASNQPQHF. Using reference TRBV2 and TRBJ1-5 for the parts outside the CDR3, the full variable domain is EPEVTQTPSHQVTQMGQEVILRCVPISNHLYFYWYRQILGQKVEFLVSFYNNEISEKSEIFDDQFSVERPDGSNFTLKIRSTKLEDSAMYFCASGREASNQPQHFGDGTRLSIL.

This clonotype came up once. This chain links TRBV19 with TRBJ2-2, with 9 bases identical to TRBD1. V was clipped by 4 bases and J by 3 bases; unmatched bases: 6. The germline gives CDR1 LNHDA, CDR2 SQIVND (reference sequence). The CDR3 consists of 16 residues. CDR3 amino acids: CASSTPGQGYTGELFF. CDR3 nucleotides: TGTGCCAGTAGTACCCCGGGACAGGGCTACACCGGGGAGCTGTTTTTT.

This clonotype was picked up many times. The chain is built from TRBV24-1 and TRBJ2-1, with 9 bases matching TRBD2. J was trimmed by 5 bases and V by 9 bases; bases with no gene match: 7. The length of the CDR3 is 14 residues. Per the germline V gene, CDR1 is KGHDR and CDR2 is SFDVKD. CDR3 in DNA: TGTGCCACCGCGGGGGGGAGGGCCAACAATGAGCAGTTCTTC. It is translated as CATAGGRANNEQFF.

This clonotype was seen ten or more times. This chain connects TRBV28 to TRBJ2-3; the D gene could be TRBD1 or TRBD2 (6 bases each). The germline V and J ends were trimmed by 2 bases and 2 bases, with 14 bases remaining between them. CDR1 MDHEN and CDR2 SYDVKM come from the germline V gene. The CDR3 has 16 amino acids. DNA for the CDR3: TGTGCCAGCAGTTTAAGTAGATCGGGGGCCACAGATACGCAGTATTTT. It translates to CASSLSRSGATDTQYF. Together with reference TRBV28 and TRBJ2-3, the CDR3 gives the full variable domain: DVKVTQSSRYLVKRTGEKVFLECVQDMDHENMFWYRQDPGLGLRLIYFSYDVKMKEKGDIPEGYSVSREKKERFSLILESASTNQTSMYLCASSLSRSGATDTQYFGPGTRLTVL.

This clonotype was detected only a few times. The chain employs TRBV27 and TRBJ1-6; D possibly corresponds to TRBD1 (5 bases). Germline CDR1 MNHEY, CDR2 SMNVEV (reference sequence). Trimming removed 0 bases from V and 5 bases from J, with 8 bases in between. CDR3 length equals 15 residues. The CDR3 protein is CASSLSDTNNSPLHF. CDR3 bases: TGTGCCAGCAGTTTATCGGACACCAATAATTCACCCCTCCACTTT.

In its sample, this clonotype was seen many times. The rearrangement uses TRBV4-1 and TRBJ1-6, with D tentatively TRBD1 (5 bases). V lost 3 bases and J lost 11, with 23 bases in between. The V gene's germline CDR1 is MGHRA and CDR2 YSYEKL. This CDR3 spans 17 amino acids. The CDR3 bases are TGCGCCAGCAGCCAGGATCCTACTGGGACGGTAGATGCACCCCTCCACTTT. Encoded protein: CASSQDPTGTVDAPLHF.

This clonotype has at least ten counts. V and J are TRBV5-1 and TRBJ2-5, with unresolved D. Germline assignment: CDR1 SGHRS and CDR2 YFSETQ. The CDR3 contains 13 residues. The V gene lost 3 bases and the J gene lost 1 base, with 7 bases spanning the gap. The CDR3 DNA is TGCGCCAGCAGCTGGGGTCTCCAAGAGACCCAGTACTTC. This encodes CASSWGLQETQYF.

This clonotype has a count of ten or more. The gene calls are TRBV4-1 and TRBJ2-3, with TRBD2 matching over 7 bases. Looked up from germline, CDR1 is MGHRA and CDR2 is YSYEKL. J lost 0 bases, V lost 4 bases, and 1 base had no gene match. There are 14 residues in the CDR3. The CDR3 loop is CASSPSGSTDTQYF. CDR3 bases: TGCGCCAGCAGCCCTAGCGGAAGCACAGATACGCAGTATTTT.

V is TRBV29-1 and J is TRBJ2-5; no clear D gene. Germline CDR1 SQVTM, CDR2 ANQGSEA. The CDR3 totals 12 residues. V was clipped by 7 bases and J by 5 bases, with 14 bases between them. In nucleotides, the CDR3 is TGCAGCGGTATCCTAGAGGCTGAGACCCAGTACTTC. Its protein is CSGILEAETQYF.

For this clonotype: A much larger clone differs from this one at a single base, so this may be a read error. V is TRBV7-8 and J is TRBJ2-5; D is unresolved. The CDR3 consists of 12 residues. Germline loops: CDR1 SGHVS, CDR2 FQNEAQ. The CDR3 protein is CASSLYLETLYF. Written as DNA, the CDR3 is TGTGCCAGCAGCCTTTACTTAGAGACCCTGTACTTC.

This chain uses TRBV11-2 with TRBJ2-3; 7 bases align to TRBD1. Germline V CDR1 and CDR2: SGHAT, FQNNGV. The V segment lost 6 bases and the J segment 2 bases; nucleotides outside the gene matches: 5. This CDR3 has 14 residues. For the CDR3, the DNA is TGTGCCAGCAGTCCGGGACAGATCACAGATACGCAGTATTTT. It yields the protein CASSPGQITDTQYF.

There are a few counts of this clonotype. CDR3 DNA: TGTGCCTGGAGTGTCGCCCAAAATCAGCCCCAGCATTTT. The encoded protein is CAWSVAQNQPQHF. J is TRBJ1-5 and V is TRBV30; D is ambiguous. V lost 0 bases to trimming and J lost 4 bases, with 7 bases between them. Looked up from germline, CDR1 is GTSNPN and CDR2 is SVGIG (reference sequence). This CDR3 region has 13 residues. The full variable domain, with the rest looked up from reference TRBV30 and TRBJ1-5, is SQTIHQWPATLVQPVGSPLSLECTVEGTSNPNLYWYRQAAGRGLQLLFYSVGIGQISSEVPQNLSASRPQDRQFILSSKKLLLSDSGFYLCAWSVAQNQPQHFGDGTRLSIL.

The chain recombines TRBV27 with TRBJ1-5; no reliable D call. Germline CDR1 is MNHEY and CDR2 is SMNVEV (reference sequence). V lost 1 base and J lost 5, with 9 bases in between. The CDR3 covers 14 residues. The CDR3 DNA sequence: TGTGCCAGCAGTTTATGGGGTGCGGATCAGCCCCAGCATTTT. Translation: CASSLWGADQPQHF.